This T cell receptor beta chain was identified during a study of blood T cell repertoires in COVID-19. Study-level background: Donors in the United States, Italy and Spain gave samples during acute or convalescent COVID-19. Nucleic acid was either cDNA or gDNA, and it came from T cells, B-cell-depleted T cells, or PBMCs.

Germline lookup yields CDR1 GTSNPN and CDR2 SVGIG (reference sequence). The CDR3 spans 15 residues. With 5 bases clipped from V and 3 bases from J, the junction kept 9 bases outside the gene matches. Authors' processing steps: Amplifying reference gene primers gave estimates of nucleated cell counts. The protocol was immunoSEQ multiplex PCR, while the TCRdb copy is restricted to in-frame clones and leaves out a portion. Clonal size and the V and J genes are those of that table, whereas D and trimming came from the DNA. The sample contains approximately 180,000 clones, about 75% of which appear only once. This clone was detected once.

This TCR was recovered from a woman in her 70s with acute or convalescent COVID-19. Sequenced sample: peripheral blood. This chain uses TRBV30 with TRBJ1-5; TRBD1 matches at 8 bases. CDR3 bases: TGTGCCTGGGGACAGGGTCCCCCTTTCAATCAGCCCCAGCATTTT. Residues: CAWGQGPPFNQPQHF. The entire variable domain, with the rest obtained from reference TRBV30 and TRBJ1-5, is as follows: SQTIHQWPATLVQPVGSPLSLECTVEGTSNPNLYWYRQAAGRGLQLLFYSVGIGQISSEVPQNLSASRPQDRQFILSSKKLLLSDSGFYLCAWGQGPPFNQPQHFGDGTRLSIL.